A single sample gave rise to the 2 T cell receptor beta chains below, sequenced in a study of Ad26.COV2.S vaccination and SARS-CoV-2 variants. Clones were sequenced by immunoSEQ multiplex PCR, and TCRdb holds only the in-frame ones, with some missing. This table has a few hundred thousand clones, roughly 88% appearing once. The treatment here: about 20 received Ad26.COV2.S at low or high dose, single or two shots; roughly five received placebo; per-sample allocation not given. Sample collection was performed on day 63 after the first vaccine or placebo injection. Source: peripheral blood, taken in a trial of Ad26.COV2.S vaccine versus placebo. Receptors were obtained from a person aged 18-60 years who received the Ad26.COV2.S COVID-19 vaccine or a placebo.

The chain uses TRBV9 and TRBJ2-3; 13 bases align to TRBD2. Trimming took 3 bases from V and 3 from J; bases not matched to a gene: 7. This CDR3 contains 17 residues. The germline gives CDR1 SGDLS, CDR2 YYNGEE. The CDR3 protein is CASSANPGLAGTDTQYF. The CDR3 coding sequence is TGTGCCAGCAGCGCAAATCCGGGACTAGCGGGAACAGATACGCAGTATTTT. The variable domain in full, with the rest retrieved from reference TRBV9 and TRBJ2-3, is DSGVTQTPKHLITATGQRVTLRCSPRSGDLSVYWYQQSLDQGLQFLIQYYNGEERAKGNILERFSAQQFPDLHSELNLSSLELGDSALYFCASSANPGLAGTDTQYFGPGTRLTVL.

The rearrangement joins TRBV14 to TRBJ1-3; D is undetermined. The CDR3 spans 13 residues. Germline V CDR1 and CDR2: SGHDN, FVKESK. V lost 1 base to trimming and J lost 5 bases, with 6 bases between them. The CDR3, as DNA: TGTGCCAGCAGCCAAGTAGTCCGAAACACCATATATTTT. Residues: CASSQVVRNTIYF.